Listed below are T cell receptor beta chains from one sample, sequenced in a study of blood T cell repertoires in COVID-19. TCRdb's copy holds only in-frame clones and misses some; the assay was immunoSEQ multiplex PCR. The data contain 200,000 to 250,000 clones, about 82% of them singletons. The source material was PBMCs or T cells enriched from blood (not recorded which). All receptors come from a woman between 45 and 65 years old who had recovered from COVID-19. Both conserved end residues are part of each CDR3. D genes are given only for firm matches. Clone size appears in some rows only: once, few, many, or a class for an expanded clone.

cdr3_aa cdr3_nt j_call v_call clone_size d_call
CASSPKKLGAATNEKLFF TGCGCCAGCAGCCCAAAAAAATTAGGGGCTGCAACTAATGAAAAACTGTTTTTT TRBJ1-4 TRBV4-3 NA NA
CASRSSSSYNSPLHF TGTGCCAGCCGTTCCTCCAGCTCCTATAATTCACCCCTCCACTTT TRBJ1-6 TRBV25-1 NA NA
CATSRRLSPTADTQYF TGTGCCACCAGCCGACGCCTTAGCCCCACCGCAGATACGCAGTATTTT TRBJ2-3 TRBV15 NA NA
CASSGRGISYEQYF TGTGCCAGCAGCGGCCGGGGGATCTCCTACGAGCAGTACTTC TRBJ2-7 TRBV11-2 NA NA
CASSLIGPYNEQFF TGTGCCAGCAGCCTCATCGGTCCCTACAATGAGCAGTTCTTC TRBJ2-1 TRBV6-5 once NA
CASTPMWQGNTGELFF TGCGCCAGCACTCCTATGTGGCAGGGGAACACCGGGGAGCTGTTTTTT TRBJ2-2 TRBV10-1 NA NA
CASRWGRENTGELFF TGTGCCAGTAGATGGGGCAGGGAAAACACCGGGGAGCTGTTTTTT TRBJ2-2 TRBV19 NA NA
CASSPGPQGLANYGYTF TGTGCCAGCAGCCCTGGACCGCAGGGGTTAGCTAACTATGGCTACACCTTC TRBJ1-2 TRBV7-2 NA NA
CASSLVETRGGGPFF TGTGCCAGCAGCTTAGTCGAGACAAGGGGAGGAGGACCTTTCTTT TRBJ1-1 TRBV7-2 NA NA
CAWSVNSYQPQHF TGTGCCTGGAGTGTAAATAGCTATCAGCCCCAGCATTTT TRBJ1-5 TRBV30 few NA
CASSVEGVWETQYF TGTGCCAGCAGCGTAGAAGGGGTATGGGAGACCCAGTACTTC TRBJ2-5 TRBV9 NA NA
CASSWIAGTGGALTEAFF TGTGCCAGTAGTTGGATTGCCGGGACAGGGGGCGCCCTCACTGAAGCTTTCTTT TRBJ1-1 TRBV19 NA TRBD1
CASSLRGYRGNNQPQHF TGTGCCAGCAGTTTAAGAGGATACAGGGGCAACAATCAGCCCCAGCATTTT TRBJ1-5 TRBV28 once TRBD1
CASSRGAPPLAGYEQYF TGTGCCAGTAGTAGGGGCGCTCCGCCGCTGGCGGGATACGAGCAGTACTTC TRBJ2-7 TRBV19 NA NA
CASSLVGGRADEQFF TGTGCCAGCAGCTTAGTTGGCGGGAGGGCGGATGAGCAGTTCTTC TRBJ2-1 TRBV7-3 NA TRBD2
CASSPGQGGETQYF TGTGCCAGCAGCCCGGGACAGGGGGGGGAGACCCAGTACTTC TRBJ2-5 TRBV5-4 NA TRBD1
CASSPLETGRNEKLFF TGTGCCAGCAGCCCATTGGAGACCGGGAGGAATGAAAAACTGTTTTTT TRBJ1-4 TRBV14 NA NA
CASSKEMGLNSYEQYF TGTGCCAGCAGCAAAGAAATGGGGCTAAATTCCTACGAGCAGTACTTC TRBJ2-7 TRBV21-1 NA NA
CASSQGRQLLNEKLFF TGCGCCAGCAGCCAGGGCCGACAGTTACTAAATGAAAAACTGTTTTTT TRBJ1-4 TRBV4-3 NA NA
CASKPSRNYGYTF TGTGCCAGCAAGCCATCACGGAACTATGGCTACACCTTC TRBJ1-2 TRBV6-5 NA NA
CASSPYYGRSNQPQHF TGTGCCAGCAGCCCCTACTACGGGAGATCCAATCAGCCCCAGCATTTT TRBJ1-5 TRBV16 NA NA
CASGSGQGYEQYF TGTGCCAGCGGTTCGGGACAGGGCTACGAGCAGTACTTC TRBJ2-7 TRBV7-3 many TRBD1
CASSLGAVTYEQYF TGTGCCAGCAGCTTAGGGGCCGTGACCTACGAGCAGTACTTC TRBJ2-7 TRBV13 NA NA
CASSLPAGNQPQHF TGCGCCAGCAGTCTACCAGCGGGCAATCAGCCCCAGCATTTT TRBJ1-5 TRBV4-1 NA NA
CASSLPRDSFFGELFF TGCGCCAGCAGCCTCCCACGGGACAGCTTTTTTGGGGAGCTGTTTTTT TRBJ2-2 TRBV4-1 NA TRBD1
CATSFGQARGDTIYF TGTGCCACCAGCTTTGGACAGGCCAGGGGAGACACCATATATTTT TRBJ1-3 TRBV15 NA TRBD1
CASRVRVTGELFF TGTGCCAGTAGGGTGAGGGTTACCGGGGAGCTGTTTTTT TRBJ2-2 TRBV19 NA NA
CASRLAGGPPSTDTQYF TGCGCCAGCAGATTAGCGGGAGGTCCACCCAGCACAGATACGCAGTATTTT TRBJ2-3 TRBV5-1 NA TRBD2
CASSLGTGHSNQPQHF TGTGCCAGCAGTCTGGGGACAGGGCATAGCAATCAGCCCCAGCATTTT TRBJ1-5 TRBV28 NA TRBD1
CASSPGQNRYGYTF TGTGCCAGCAGCCCGGGACAGAATCGCTATGGCTACACCTTC TRBJ1-2 TRBV11-3 NA TRBD1
CASSLSSGNGDTQYF TGTGCCAGCAGCTTATCTAGCGGGAATGGAGATACGCAGTATTTT TRBJ2-3 TRBV7-3 NA TRBD2
CASSPGGSYNEQFF TGTGCCAGCAGTCCGGGAGGCTCCTACAATGAGCAGTTCTTC TRBJ2-1 TRBV6-4 NA TRBD2
CASSSNPTQAGLDTQYF TGCGCCAGCAGCTCGAACCCCACCCAAGCCGGGTTAGATACGCAGTATTTT TRBJ2-3 TRBV5-1 NA NA
CASSEFALYGYTF TGTGCCAGCAGTGAATTTGCACTCTATGGCTACACCTTC TRBJ1-2 TRBV6-1 NA NA
CASSLLSWTGGTGELFF TGTGCCAGCAGTTTACTGAGTTGGACAGGGGGCACCGGGGAGCTGTTTTTT TRBJ2-2 TRBV28 NA TRBD1
CASVAGDTDTQYF TGTGCCAGTGTAGCGGGAGACACAGATACGCAGTATTTT TRBJ2-3 TRBV12-3/TRBV12-4 NA TRBD2
CASSQQGPGELFF TGTGCCAGCAGTCAACAGGGCCCCGGGGAGCTGTTTTTT TRBJ2-2 TRBV6-5 NA NA
CASSFLDEAGGSGYTF TGTGCCAGCAGCTTCTTAGACGAGGCAGGGGGCTCTGGCTACACCTTC TRBJ1-2 TRBV5-5 NA TRBD1
CASSTGQALAQETQYF TGTGCCAGCAGCACGGGACAGGCCCTAGCCCAAGAGACCCAGTACTTC TRBJ2-5 TRBV5-6 NA TRBD1
CASSPIGSSYEQYF TGCGCCAGCAGCCCGATAGGGAGCTCCTACGAGCAGTACTTC TRBJ2-7 TRBV4-1 NA NA
CSVVAGAGANVLTF TGCAGCGTCGTGGCAGGGGCTGGGGCCAACGTCCTGACTTTC TRBJ2-6 TRBV29-1 NA NA
CASSPVYGTGPTYEQYF TGTGCCAGCAGTCCAGTTTATGGCACAGGGCCTACCTACGAGCAGTACTTC TRBJ2-7 TRBV27 NA NA
CASSPRRETSGNTIYF TGTGCCAGCAGCCCCCGCAGGGAAACCTCTGGAAACACCATATATTTT TRBJ1-3 TRBV7-9 NA NA
CASSVGQGAAYNSPLHF TGTGCCAGCAGCGTTGGACAGGGGGCCGCCTATAATTCACCCCTCCACTTT TRBJ1-6 TRBV9 NA TRBD1
CASSQGVGNEKLFF TGTGCCAGCAGTCAGGGGGTGGGTAATGAAAAGCTGTTTTTT TRBJ1-4 TRBV11-2 NA TRBD1
CASGGRSLYF TGTGCCAGCGGAGGTCGGTCTCTGTACTTC TRBJ2-4 TRBV28 NA NA
CASSLPGELFF TGTGCCAGCAGCCTCCCCGGGGAGCTGTTTTTT TRBJ2-2 TRBV6-4 NA NA
CASSLGSSYEQYF TGTGCCAGCAGCTTGGGTAGCTCCTACGAGCAGTACTTC TRBJ2-7 TRBV5-6 NA NA
CSASSGFVNQPQHF TGCAGTGCTAGTTCGGGTTTCGTGAATCAGCCCCAGCATTTT TRBJ1-5 TRBV20-1 NA NA
CASSYLATRTSNNEQFF TGTGCCAGCAGTTACCTGGCAACTAGGACTAGCAACAATGAGCAGTTCTTC TRBJ2-1 TRBV6-2/TRBV6-3 NA TRBD2
CASSLPDRGLRGEQYF TGTGCCAGCAGCTTGCCGGACAGGGGCCTTAGAGGCGAGCAGTACTTC TRBJ2-7 TRBV5-6 NA TRBD1
CASSPLADLTYEQYF TGCGCCAGCAGCCCCCTAGCGGACCTTACCTACGAGCAGTACTTC TRBJ2-7 TRBV5-1 NA TRBD2
CASSFSRATEAFF TGTGCCAGCAGCTTTAGCAGGGCCACTGAAGCTTTCTTT TRBJ1-1 TRBV7-9 once NA
CASSGMEDSRKAFF TGTGCCAGCAGTGGGATGGAAGACAGTCGTAAAGCTTTCTTT TRBJ1-1 TRBV28 NA NA
CASSTGTSGLTDTQYF TGTGCCAGCAGTACTGGGACTAGCGGCCTCACAGATACGCAGTATTTT TRBJ2-3 TRBV2 once TRBD2
CASSLLTVLNTEAFF TGTGCCAGCTCACTACTGACAGTCCTAAACACTGAAGCTTTCTTT TRBJ1-1 TRBV18 NA NA
CARGGQKDYGYTF TGTGCCAGGGGAGGTCAGAAGGATTATGGCTACACCTTC TRBJ1-2 TRBV6-5 NA NA
CASSQDSSQGEQFF TGTGCCAGCAGCCAAGATTCCTCGCAGGGTGAGCAGTTCTTC TRBJ2-1 TRBV3-1/TRBV3-2 NA NA
CASSSRLAGEVDTQYF TGTGCCAGCAGTAGTCGACTAGCGGGAGAGGTAGATACGCAGTATTTT TRBJ2-3 TRBV27 NA TRBD2
CACRSRGLNSPLHF TGTGCCTGCAGGTCCAGGGGGTTGAATTCACCCCTCCACTTT TRBJ1-6 TRBV30 NA TRBD1